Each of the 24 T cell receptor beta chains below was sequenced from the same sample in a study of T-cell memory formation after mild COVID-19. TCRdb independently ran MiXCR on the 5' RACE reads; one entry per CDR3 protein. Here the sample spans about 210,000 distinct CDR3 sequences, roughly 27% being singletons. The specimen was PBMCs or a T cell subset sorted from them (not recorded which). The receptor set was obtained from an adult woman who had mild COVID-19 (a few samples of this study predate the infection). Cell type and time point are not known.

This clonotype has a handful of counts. CDR3 residues: CASSQISGSKDTGELFF. The DNA for the CDR3 is TGTGCCAGCAGCCAAATTAGCGGGAGTAAGGACACCGGGGAGCTGTTTTTT. The rearrangement uses TRBV3-1 and TRBJ2-2, with TRBD2 matching over 9 bases. V shed 2 bases and J 3 bases; nucleotides not matched to a gene: 7. The CDR3 contains 17 residues. Germline values: CDR1 LGHDT, CDR2 YNNKEL (reference sequence).

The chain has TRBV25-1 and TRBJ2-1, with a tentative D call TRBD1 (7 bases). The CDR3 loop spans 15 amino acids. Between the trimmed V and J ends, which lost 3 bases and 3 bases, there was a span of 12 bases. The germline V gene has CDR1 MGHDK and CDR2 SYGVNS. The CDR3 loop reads CASSEGGQDYNEQFF. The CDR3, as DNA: TGTGCCAGCAGTGAGGGAGGACAGGACTACAATGAGCAGTTCTTC.

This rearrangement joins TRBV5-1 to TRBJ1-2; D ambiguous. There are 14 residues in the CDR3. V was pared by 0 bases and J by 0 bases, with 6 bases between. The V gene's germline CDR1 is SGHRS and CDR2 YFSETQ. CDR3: CASSLEGSNYGYTF. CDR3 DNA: TGCGCCAGCAGCTTGGAAGGCTCTAACTATGGCTACACCTTC.

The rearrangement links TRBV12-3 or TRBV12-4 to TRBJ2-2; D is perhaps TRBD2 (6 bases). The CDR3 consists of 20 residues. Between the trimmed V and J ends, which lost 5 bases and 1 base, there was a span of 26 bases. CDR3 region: CASSPYNPTSGEGNTGELFF. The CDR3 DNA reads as TGTGCCAGCAGTCCATATAACCCCACGTCGGGGGAAGGGAACACCGGGGAGCTGTTTTTT.

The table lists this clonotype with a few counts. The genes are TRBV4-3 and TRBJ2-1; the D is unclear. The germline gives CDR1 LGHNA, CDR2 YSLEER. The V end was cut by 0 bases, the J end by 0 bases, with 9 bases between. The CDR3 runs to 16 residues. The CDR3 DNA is TGCGCCAGCAGCCAAGATTGGTCGTTCTCCTACAATGAGCAGTTCTTC. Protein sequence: CASSQDWSFSYNEQFF.

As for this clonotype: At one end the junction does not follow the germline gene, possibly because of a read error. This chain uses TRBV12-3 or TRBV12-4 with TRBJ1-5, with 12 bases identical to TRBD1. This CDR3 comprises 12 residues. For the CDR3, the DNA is TGTGCCAGCAGTTTAGCGGGGACAGGGGGCTTTTTT. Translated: CASSLAGTGGFF.

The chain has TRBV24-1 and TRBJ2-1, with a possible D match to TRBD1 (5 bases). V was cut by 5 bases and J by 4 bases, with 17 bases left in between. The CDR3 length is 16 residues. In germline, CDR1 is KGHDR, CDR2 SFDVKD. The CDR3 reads CATSGDSGQKYNEQFF. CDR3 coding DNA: TGTGCCACCAGTGGCGACTCAGGACAAAAGTACAATGAGCAGTTCTTC.

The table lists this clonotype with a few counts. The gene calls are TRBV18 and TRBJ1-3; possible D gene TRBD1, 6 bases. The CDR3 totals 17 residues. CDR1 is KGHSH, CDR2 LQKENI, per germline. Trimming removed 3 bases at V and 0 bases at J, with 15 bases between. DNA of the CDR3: TGTGCCAGCTCACCTCTGACAGGACTCGTCTCTGGAAACACCATATATTTT. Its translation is CASSPLTGLVSGNTIYF. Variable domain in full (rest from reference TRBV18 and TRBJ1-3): NAGVMQNPRHLVRRRGQEARLRCSPMKGHSHVYWYRQLPEEGLKFMVYLQKENIIDESGMPKERFSAEFPKEGPSILRIQQVVRGDSAAYFCASSPLTGLVSGNTIYFGEGSWLTVV.

The CDR3, as DNA: TGTGCCAGCAGTTCCCCGGGGGCGCGGGGCTACACCTTC. This encodes CASSSPGARGYTF. V is TRBV12-3 or TRBV12-4 and J is TRBJ1-2; perhaps TRBD1 as D (6 bases). V dropped 4 bases and J dropped 8 bases, with 14 bases sitting between them. The length of the CDR3 is 13 residues.

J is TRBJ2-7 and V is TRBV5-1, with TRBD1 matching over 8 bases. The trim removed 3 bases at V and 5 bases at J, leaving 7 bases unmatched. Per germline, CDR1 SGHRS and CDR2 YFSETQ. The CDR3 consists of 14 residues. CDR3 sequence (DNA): TGCGCCAGCAGCTCCCAGAAGACAGGGGACGAGCAGTACTTC. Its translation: CASSSQKTGDEQYF.

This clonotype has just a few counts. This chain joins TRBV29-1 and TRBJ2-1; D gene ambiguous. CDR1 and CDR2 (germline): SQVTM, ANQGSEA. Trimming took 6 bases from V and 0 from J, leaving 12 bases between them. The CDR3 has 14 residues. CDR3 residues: CSVVVFSSYNEQFF. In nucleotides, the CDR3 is TGCAGCGTCGTTGTTTTTTCCTCCTACAATGAGCAGTTCTTC.

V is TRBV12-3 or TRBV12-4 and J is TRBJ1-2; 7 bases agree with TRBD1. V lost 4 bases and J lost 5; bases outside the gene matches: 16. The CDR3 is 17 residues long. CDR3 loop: CASSSRFDRERSYGYTF. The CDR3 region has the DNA TGTGCCAGCAGTTCCAGATTCGACAGGGAGAGATCTTATGGCTACACCTTC.

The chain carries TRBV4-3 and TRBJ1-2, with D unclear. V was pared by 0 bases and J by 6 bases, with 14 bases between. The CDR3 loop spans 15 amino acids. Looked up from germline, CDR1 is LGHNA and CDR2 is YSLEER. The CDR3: CASSQDYGVRDGYTF. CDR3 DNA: TGCGCCAGCAGCCAAGATTACGGGGTTAGAGATGGCTACACCTTC.

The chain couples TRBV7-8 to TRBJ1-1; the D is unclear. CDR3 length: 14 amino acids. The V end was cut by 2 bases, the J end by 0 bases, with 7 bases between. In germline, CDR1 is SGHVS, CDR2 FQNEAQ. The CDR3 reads CASSLRSMNTEAFF. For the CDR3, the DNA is TGTGCCAGCAGCTTAAGATCGATGAACACTGAAGCTTTCTTT.

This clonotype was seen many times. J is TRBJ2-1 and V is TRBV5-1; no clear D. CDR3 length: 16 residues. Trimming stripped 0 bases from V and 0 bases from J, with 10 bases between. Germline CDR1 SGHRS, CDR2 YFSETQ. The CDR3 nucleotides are TGCGCCAGCAGCTTGGGTGGAAAAAGCTCCTACAATGAGCAGTTCTTC. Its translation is CASSLGGKSSYNEQFF.

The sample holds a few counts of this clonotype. The CDR3 region has the DNA TGCAGTGCTAGATCCCCTTCCGGGACACACACCGGGGAGCTGTTTTTT. Translating gives CSARSPSGTHTGELFF. This chain links TRBV20-1 with TRBJ2-2; a possible D gene is TRBD1 (6 bases). Trimming took off 2 bases at V and 3 bases at J, with 16 bases between the two ends. Germline assignment: CDR1 DFQATT and CDR2 SNEGSKA (reference sequence). CDR3 length: 16 amino acids.

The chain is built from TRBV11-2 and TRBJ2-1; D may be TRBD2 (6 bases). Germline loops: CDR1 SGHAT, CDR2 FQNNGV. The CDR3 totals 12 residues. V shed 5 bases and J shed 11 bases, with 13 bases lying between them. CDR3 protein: CASSPGGKQQFF. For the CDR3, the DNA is TGTGCCAGCAGCCCAGGAGGGAAACAGCAGTTCTTC.

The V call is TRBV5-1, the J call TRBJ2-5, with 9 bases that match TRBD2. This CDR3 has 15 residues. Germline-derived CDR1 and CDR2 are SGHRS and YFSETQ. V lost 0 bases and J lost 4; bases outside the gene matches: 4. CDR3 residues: CASSLVGTSRETQYF. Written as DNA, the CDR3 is TGCGCCAGCAGCTTGGTGGGGACTAGCAGAGAGACCCAGTACTTC.

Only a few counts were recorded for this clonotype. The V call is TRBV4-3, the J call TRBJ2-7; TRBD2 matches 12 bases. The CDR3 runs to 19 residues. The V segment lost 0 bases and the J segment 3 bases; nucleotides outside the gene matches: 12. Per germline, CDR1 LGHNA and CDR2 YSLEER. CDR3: CASSQETSGRSWLGYEQYF. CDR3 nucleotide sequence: TGCGCCAGCAGCCAAGAAACTAGCGGGAGGTCCTGGTTAGGCTACGAGCAGTACTTC.

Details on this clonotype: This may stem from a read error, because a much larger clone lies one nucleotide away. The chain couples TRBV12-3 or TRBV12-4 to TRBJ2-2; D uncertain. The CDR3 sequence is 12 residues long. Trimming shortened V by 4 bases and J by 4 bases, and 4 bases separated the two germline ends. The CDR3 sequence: CASSSVTGELFF. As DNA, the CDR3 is TGTGCCAGCAGTTCCGTCACCGGGGAGCTGTTTTTT.

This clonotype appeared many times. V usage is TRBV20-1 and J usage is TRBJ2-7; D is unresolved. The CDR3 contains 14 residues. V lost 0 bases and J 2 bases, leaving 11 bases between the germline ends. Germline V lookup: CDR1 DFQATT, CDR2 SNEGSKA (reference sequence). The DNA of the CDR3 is TGCAGTGCTAGAGATCGAGACGGCACCTACGAGCAGTACTTC. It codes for CSARDRDGTYEQYF.

CDR3 loop: CASSAGGRDTQYF. As DNA, the CDR3 is TGTGCCAGCAGTGCGGGGGGCCGGGATACGCAGTATTTT. The chain couples TRBV2 to TRBJ2-3, with D tentatively TRBD2 (7 bases). The CDR3 loop spans 13 amino acids. CDR1 and CDR2 (germline): SNHLY, FYNNEI. Trimming took 4 bases from V and 6 from J, leaving 11 bases between them.

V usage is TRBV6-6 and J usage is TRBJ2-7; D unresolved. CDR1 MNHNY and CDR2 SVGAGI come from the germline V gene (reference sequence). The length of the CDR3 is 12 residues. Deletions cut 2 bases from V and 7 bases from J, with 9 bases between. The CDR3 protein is CASSYPPEEQYF. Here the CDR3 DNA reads TGTGCCAGCAGTTACCCTCCGGAGGAGCAGTACTTC.

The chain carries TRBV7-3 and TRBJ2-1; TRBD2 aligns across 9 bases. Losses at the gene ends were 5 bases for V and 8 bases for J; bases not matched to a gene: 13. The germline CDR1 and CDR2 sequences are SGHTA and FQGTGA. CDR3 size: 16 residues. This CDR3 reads CASSPYPGTSIYEQFF. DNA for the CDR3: TGTGCCAGCAGCCCCTACCCCGGGACTAGCATCTATGAGCAGTTCTTC.